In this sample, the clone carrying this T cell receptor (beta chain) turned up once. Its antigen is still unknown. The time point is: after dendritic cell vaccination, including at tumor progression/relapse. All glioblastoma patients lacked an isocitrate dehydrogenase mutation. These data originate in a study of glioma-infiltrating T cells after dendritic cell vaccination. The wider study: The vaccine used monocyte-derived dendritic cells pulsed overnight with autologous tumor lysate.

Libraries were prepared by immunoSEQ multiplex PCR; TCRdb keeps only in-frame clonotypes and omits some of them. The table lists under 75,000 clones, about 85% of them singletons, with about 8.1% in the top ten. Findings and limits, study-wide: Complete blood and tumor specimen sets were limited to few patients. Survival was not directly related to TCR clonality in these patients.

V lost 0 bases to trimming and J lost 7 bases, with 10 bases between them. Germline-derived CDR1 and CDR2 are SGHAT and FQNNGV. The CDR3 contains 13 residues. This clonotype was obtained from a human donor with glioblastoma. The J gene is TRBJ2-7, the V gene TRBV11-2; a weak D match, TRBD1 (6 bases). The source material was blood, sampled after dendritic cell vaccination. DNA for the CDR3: TGTGCCAGCAGCTTAGACAGGGGAGAGGAGCAGTACTTC. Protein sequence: CASSLDRGEEQYF. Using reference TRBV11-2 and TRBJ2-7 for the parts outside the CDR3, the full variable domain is EAGVAQSPRYKIIEKRQSVAFWCNPISGHATLYWYQQILGQGPKLLIQFQNNGVVDDSQLPKDRFSAERLKGVDSTLKIQPAKLEDSAVYLCASSLDRGEEQYFGPGTRLTVT.